This T cell receptor (beta chain) appears in the sequencing data of a study of OX40 agonist ivuxolimab in advanced cancers. Whole-study findings and limits: Within 6 weeks, CD4+ and CD8+ blood T cells expanded clonally at 0.1 to 3.0 mg/kg.

This table comes from immunoSEQ multiplex PCR, and its TCRdb copy is limited to in-frame clones, with some not included. The repertoire has 95,000 to 120,000 clones, around 90% of them found once; the top ten carry over 0.6%. Turning to this clone: What it binds is not known.

The germline V gene encodes CDR1 SQVTM and CDR2 ANQGSEA. CDR3 length: 15 residues. V was clipped by 2 bases and J by 1 base, with 14 bases between them. Here the sequenced sample was CD4+ or CD8+ T cells sorted from blood, taken in a trial of the OX40 agonist ivuxolimab. The V gene is TRBV29-1, the J gene TRBJ2-5; a possible D gene is TRBD1 (5 bases). The source is an adult with an advanced solid tumor such as melanoma, head and neck, liver or kidney cancer. CDR3 loop: CSVESDLGPQETQYF. CDR3 nucleotide sequence: TGCAGCGTTGAATCCGACCTGGGGCCCCAAGAGACCCAGTACTTC.